This T cell receptor (beta chain) was recorded in a study of blood T cell repertoires in COVID-19 (TCRdb year 2020). Looking at the study overall: The collaborator samples originated in the United States, Italy and Spain and spanned the acute and convalescent phases of COVID-19. HLA class I and class II types, where available, came from metadata supplied by the sample provider rather than from assay-based typing. A freely available public database, intended as a resource for researchers studying the immune response to SARS-CoV-2, is where the repertoires were released. A de-identified subject ID, COVID-19 status, age in years and sex were almost always included in the sample metadata. The samples were drawn from the first 160 participants of the ongoing ImmuneRACE study and from about 1,200 subjects provided by 6 global collaborators. The dataset comprised deeply sampled blood TCRbeta repertoires from subjects exposed to, actively infected with, or recovered from COVID-19. The prospective study material was composed of cDNA or gDNA derived from T cells, B-cell-depleted T cells, or PBMCs. Overall study outcomes, separate from this receptor: How much clinical and demographic metadata was included differed by source and by participant, and the metadata was provided uncurated.

A remark on this clone: No cognate antigen has been identified for it. Per-base quality was not reported, and no clone a single base away is much larger than it.

The germline V gene supplies CDR1 MGHDK and CDR2 SYGVNS. From its cysteine to its phenylalanine, the CDR3 spans 14 amino acids. The read is trimmed to its CDR3 DNA, 42 bases read in frame from base 1. The junction carries 10 bases between V and J, which are trimmed by 1 base and 4 bases respectively. Participants in the prospective study were enrolled through a virtual design, were aged about 18 to 89 years, and lived in roughly 24 United States geographic areas. Cohort assignment in the prospective study relied on participant-reported clinical history from a screening survey and a study questionnaire. Exposed participants had been in contact, within 2 weeks of entering the study, with a person who had a PCR-confirmed or clinician-diagnosed case of COVID-19. Mobile phlebotomists in the prospective study collected whole blood, serum and a nasopharyngeal or oropharyngeal swab from every participant. Prospective study participants could optionally give additional blood draws and questionnaires over an approximately two-month period. Prospective study blood samples were shipped either frozen or at room temperature before DNA extraction.

TCRbeta CDR3 regions were amplified from genomic DNA using the immunoSEQ Assay, a bias-controlled multiplex PCR. The source study handled its data this way. Nucleated cell counts per sample were estimated from amplification of reference gene primers within the assay. To quantify the absolute abundance of each unique TCRbeta CDR3 rearrangement, sequence reads were collapsed and filtered. For each sample, productive Simpson clonality was calculated as the square root of Simpson's diversity index over productive rearrangements. TCRdb provides this immuneACCESS table in a form limited to in-frame rearrangements. Some clones are lacking; in checked studies, under half of them reflect an unresolved V gene, and why the rest are absent is not known. V and J calls and clone size follow that table, whereas D and trimming were derived from the DNA. This sample has approximately 140,000 clones in its table, and 87% of those were observed once. Of the sample, approximately 3.8% is held by the ten largest clones.

The rearrangement joined TRBV25-1 to TRBJ1-2; the D segment cannot be called with confidence. The source material was PBMCs or T cells enriched from blood (not recorded which). The clonotype originates from a middle-aged woman who had been exposed to COVID-19. The CDR3 protein: CASSELGGIYGYTF. The DNA is as follows: TGTGCCAGCAGTGAATTGGGAGGGATCTATGGCTACACCTTC.